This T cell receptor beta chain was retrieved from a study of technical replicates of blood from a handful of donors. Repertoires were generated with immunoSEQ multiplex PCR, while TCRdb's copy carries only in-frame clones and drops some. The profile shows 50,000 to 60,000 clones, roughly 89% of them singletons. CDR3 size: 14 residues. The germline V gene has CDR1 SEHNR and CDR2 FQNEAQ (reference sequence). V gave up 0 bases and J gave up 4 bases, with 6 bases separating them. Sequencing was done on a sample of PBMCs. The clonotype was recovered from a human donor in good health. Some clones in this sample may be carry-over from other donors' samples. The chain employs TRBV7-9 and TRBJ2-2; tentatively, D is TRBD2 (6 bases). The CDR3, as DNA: TGTGCCAGCAGCTTAGCGGAGGGCACCGGGGAGCTGTTTTTT. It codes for CASSLAEGTGELFF.